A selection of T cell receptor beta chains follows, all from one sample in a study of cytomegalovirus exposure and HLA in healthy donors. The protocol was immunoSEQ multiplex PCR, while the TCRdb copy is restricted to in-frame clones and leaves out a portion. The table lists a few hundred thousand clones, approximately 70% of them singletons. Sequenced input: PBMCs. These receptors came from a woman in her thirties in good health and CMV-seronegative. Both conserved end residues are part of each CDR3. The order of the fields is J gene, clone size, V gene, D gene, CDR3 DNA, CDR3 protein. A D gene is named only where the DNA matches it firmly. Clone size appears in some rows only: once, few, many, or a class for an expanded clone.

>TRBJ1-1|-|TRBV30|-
TGTGCCTGGACCGAAGGCGGGGGGACTGAAGCTTTCTTT
CAWTEGGGTEAFF
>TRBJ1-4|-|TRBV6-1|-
TGTGCCAGCAGTCTCGCCCGGGGGGTAGAAAAACTGTTTTTT
CASSLARGVEKLFF
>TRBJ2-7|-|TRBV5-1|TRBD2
TGCGCCAGCAGCTGGGGACTAGCGGGAGTCAACGAGCAGTACTTC
CASSWGLAGVNEQYF
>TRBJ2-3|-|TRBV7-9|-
TGTGCCAGCAGCTTTCAGATACCTAGCACAGATACGCAGTATTTT
CASSFQIPSTDTQYF
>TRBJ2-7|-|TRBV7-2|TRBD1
TGTGCCAGCAGCTTCCGGGACAGGGTGGGCTACGAGCAGTACTTC
CASSFRDRVGYEQYF
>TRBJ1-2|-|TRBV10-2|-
TGCGCCAGCACCCCCGGAGACTATGGCTACACCTTC
CASTPGDYGYTF
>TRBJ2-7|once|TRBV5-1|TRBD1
TGCGCCAGCAGCCCTTCCGGGACAGGGATCGAGCAGTACTTC
CASSPSGTGIEQYF
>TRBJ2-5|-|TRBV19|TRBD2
TGTGCCAGTAGTCCCTGGCGGTCGTCTAGCGGGACTATCTTACAAGAGACCCAGTACTTC
CASSPWRSSSGTILQETQYF
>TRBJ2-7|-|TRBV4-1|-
TGCGCCAGCAGCCAAGAGATTTTGACGGGGGGCTTTTCCTACGAGCAGTACTTC
CASSQEILTGGFSYEQYF
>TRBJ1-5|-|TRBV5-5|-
TGTGCCAGCAGCTTGGAGGGTCAGGGGAATCAGCCCCAGCATTTT
CASSLEGQGNQPQHF
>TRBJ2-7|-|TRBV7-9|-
TGTTCCAGCAGCTTACTAAACTACGAGCAGTACTTC
CSSSLLNYEQYF
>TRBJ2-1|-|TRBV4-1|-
TGCGCCAGCAGCCAAGTCCCCGGGACTGCCCATAGTAAGCAGTTCTTC
CASSQVPGTAHSKQFF
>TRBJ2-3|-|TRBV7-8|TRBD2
TGTGCCAGCAGCTTGCTAGCGGGGGTCACAGATACGCAGTATTTT
CASSLLAGVTDTQYF
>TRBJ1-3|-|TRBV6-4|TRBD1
TGTGCCACCAGTGACTCCGGGGGGGACAGAATTTCTGGAAACACCATATATTTT
CATSDSGGDRISGNTIYF
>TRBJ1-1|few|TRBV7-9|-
TGTGCCAGCAGCTTGCGGGGGTTGAACACTGAAGCTTTCTTT
CASSLRGLNTEAFF
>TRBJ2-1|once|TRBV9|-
TGTGCCAGCAGCGTAGATCTCGGGGTCCGCTCCTACAATGAGCAGTTCTTC
CASSVDLGVRSYNEQFF
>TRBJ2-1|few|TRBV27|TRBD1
TGTGCCAGCAGTTTATTGGGGACAGGGGGCAACAATGAGCAGTTCTTC
CASSLLGTGGNNEQFF
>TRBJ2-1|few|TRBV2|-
TGTGCCAGCAGGCGTAGGGAGGAGCAGTTCTTC
CASRRREEQFF
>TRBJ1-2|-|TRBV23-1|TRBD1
TGCGCCAGCAGTCAGGACAGGGGGCGGACATACACCTTC
CASSQDRGRTYTF
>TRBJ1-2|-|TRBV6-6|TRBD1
TGTGCCAGCAGCCGCGGACAGGGGTATGGCTACACCTTC
CASSRGQGYGYTF